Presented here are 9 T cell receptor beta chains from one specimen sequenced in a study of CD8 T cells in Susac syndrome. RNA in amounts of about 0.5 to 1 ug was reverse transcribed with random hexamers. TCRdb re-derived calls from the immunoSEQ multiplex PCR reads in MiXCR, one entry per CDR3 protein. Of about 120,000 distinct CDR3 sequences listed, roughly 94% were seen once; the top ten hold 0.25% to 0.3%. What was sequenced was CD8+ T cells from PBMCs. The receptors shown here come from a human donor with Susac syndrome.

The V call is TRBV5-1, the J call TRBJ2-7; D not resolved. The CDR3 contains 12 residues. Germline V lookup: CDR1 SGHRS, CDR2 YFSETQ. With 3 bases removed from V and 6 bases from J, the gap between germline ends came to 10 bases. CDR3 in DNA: TGCGCCAGCAGCTACTCCAACTCCGAGCAGTACTTC. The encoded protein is CASSYSNSEQYF.

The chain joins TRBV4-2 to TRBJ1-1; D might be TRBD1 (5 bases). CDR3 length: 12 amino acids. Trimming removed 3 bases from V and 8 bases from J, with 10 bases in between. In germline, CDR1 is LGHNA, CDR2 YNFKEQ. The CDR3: CASSQTSGEAFF. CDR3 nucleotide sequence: TGTGCCAGCAGCCAGACTTCAGGGGAAGCTTTCTTT.

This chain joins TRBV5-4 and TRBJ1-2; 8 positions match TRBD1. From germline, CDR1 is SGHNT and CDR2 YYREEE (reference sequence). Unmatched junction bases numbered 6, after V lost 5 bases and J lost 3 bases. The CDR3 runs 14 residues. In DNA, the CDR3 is TGTGCCAGCAGTTATGACAGGGGAGACTATGGCTACACCTTC. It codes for CASSYDRGDYGYTF.

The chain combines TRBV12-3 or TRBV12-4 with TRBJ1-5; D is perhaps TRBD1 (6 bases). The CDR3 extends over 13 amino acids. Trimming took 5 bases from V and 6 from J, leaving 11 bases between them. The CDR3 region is CASSTTGRQPQHF. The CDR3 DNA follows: TGTGCCAGCAGTACGACAGGCCGTCAGCCCCAGCATTTT.

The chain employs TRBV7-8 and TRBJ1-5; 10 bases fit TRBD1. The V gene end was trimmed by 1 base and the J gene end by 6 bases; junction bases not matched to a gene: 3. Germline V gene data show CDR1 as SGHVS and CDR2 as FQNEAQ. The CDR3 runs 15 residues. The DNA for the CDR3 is TGTGCCAGCAGCTTAGGACAGGGGGCCGGTCAGCCCCAGCATTTT. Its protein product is CASSLGQGAGQPQHF.

DNA of the CDR3: TGTGCCAGCGGCAGCCCCGGACGGGGGCCTTCGGAATACAATGAGCAGTTCTTC. Its translation is CASGSPGRGPSEYNEQFF. The rearrangement links TRBV5-4 to TRBJ2-1; tentatively, D is TRBD1 or TRBD2 (6 bases each). The V gene lost 7 bases and the J gene lost 4 bases, with 27 bases spanning the gap. The CDR3 is 18 residues long. From germline, CDR1 is SGHNT and CDR2 YYREEE (reference sequence).

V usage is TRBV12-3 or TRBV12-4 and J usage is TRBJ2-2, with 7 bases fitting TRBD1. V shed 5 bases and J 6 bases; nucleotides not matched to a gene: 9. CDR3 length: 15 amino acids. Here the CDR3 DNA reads TGTGCCAGCAGTACCGACAGGGATCCCCCCGGGGAGCTGTTTTTT. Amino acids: CASSTDRDPPGELFF.

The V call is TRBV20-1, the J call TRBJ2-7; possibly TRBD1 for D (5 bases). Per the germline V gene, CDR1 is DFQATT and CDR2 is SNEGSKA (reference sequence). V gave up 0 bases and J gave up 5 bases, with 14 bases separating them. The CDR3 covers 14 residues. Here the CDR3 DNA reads TGCAGTGCTAGAGATTCTCGACAGATCGACGAGCAGTACTTC. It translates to CSARDSRQIDEQYF.

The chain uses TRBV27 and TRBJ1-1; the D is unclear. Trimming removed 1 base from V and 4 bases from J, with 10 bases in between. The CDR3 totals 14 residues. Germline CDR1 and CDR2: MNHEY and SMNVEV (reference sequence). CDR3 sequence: CASSLYHPPTEAFF. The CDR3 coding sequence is TGTGCCAGCAGTTTATACCACCCGCCCACTGAAGCTTTCTTT.